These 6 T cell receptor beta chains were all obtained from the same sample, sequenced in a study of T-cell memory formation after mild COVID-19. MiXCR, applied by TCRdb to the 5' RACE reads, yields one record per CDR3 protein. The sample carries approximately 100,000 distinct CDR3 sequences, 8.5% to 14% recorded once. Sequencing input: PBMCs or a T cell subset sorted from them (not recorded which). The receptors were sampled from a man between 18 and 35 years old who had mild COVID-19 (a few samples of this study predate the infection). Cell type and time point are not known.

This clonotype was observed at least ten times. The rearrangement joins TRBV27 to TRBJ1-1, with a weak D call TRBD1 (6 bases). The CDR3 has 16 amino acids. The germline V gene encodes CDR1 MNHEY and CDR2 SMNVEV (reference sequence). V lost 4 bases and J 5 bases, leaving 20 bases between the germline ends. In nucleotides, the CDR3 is TGTGCCAGCAGTTCCTCACCCGACGTAGGGGGGACTGAAGCTTTCTTT. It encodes CASSSSPDVGGTEAFF.

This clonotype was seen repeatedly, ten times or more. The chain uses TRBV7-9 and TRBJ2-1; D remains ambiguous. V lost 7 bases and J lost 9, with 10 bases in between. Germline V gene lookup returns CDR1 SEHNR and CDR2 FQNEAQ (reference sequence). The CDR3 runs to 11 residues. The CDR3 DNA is TGTGCCAGCATCGAGGCGACTGAGCAGTTCTTC. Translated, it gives CASIEATEQFF.

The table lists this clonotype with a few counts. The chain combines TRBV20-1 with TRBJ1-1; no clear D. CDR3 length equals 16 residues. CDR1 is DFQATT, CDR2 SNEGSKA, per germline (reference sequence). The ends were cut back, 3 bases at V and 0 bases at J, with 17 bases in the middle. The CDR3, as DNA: TGCAGTGCTAGCGTGCCCCAGGAGTACTTGAACACTGAAGCTTTCTTT. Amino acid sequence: CSASVPQEYLNTEAFF.

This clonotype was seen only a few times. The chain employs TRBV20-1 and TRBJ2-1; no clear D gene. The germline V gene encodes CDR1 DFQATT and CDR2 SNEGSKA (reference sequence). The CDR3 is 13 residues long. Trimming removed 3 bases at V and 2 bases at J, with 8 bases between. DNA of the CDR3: TGCAGTGCTAGGCGGCTAACCTACAATGAGCAGTTCTTC. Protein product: CSARRLTYNEQFF.

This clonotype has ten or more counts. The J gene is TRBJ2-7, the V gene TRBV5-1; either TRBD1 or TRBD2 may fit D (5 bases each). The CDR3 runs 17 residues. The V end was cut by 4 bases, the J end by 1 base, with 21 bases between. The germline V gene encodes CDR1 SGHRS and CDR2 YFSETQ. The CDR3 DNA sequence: TGCGCCAGCAGCCATTCCGGCTCGGGGCAAATATCCTACGAGCAGTACTTC. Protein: CASSHSGSGQISYEQYF.

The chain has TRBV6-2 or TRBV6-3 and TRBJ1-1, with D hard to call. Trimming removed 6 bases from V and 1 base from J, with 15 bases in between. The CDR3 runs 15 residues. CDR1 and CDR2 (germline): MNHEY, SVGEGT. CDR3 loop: CASRQMDLSNTEAFF. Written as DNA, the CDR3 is TGTGCCAGCAGACAAATGGACCTCTCGAACACTGAAGCTTTCTTT.